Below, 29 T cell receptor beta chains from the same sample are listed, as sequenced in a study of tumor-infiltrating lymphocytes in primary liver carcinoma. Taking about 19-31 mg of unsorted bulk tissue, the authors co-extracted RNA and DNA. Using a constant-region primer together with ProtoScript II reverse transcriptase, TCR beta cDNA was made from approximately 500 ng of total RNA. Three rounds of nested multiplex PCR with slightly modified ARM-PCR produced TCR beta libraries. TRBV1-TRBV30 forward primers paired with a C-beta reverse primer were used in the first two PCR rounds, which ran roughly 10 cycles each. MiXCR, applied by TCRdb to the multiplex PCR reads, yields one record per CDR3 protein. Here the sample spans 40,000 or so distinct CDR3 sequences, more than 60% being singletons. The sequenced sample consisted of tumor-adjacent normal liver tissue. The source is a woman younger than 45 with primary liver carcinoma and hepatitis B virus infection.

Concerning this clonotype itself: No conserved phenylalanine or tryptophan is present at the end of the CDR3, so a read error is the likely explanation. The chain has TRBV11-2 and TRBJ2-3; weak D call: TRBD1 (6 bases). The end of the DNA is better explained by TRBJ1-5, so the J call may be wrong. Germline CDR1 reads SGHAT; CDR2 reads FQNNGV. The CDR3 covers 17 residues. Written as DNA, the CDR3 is TGTGCCAGCAGCCATCGAGGGAGCGGGGGCCTCACAGATACGCAGCATTGT. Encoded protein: CASSHRGSGGLTDTQHC.

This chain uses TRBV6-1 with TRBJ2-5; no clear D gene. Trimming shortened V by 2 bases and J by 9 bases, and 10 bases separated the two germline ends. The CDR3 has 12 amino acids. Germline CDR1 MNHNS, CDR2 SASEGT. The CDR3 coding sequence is TGTGCCAGCAGTGAAAGAGGTGTGGCCCAGTACTTC. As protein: CASSERGVAQYF.

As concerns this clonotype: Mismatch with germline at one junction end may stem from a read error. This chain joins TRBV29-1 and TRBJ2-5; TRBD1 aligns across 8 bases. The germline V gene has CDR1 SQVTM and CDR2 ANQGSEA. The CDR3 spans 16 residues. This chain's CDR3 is CSATGVMGSAVETKYF. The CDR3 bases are TGCAGTGCGACAGGGGTGATGGGTTCTGCGGTGGAGACCAAGTACTTC. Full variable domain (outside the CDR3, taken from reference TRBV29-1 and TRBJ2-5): SAVISQKPSRDICQRGTSLTIQCQVDSQVTMMFWYRQQPGQSLTLIATANQGSEATYESGFVIDKFPISRPNLTFSTLTVSNMSPEDSSIYLCSATGVMGSAVETKYFGPGTRLLVL.

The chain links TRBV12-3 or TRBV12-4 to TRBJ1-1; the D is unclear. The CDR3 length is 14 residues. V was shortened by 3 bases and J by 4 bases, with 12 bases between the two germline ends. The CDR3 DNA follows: TGTGCCAGCAGTTTGGTTGAGGGTGGCACTGAAGCTTTCTTT. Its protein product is CASSLVEGGTEAFF.

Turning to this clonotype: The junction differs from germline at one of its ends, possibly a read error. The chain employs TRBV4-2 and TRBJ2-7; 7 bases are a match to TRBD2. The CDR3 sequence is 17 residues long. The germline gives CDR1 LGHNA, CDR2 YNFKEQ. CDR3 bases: TGTGCCAGTAGCCAAGAAGGAATCGCGGGGGATGCCTACAAGCAGTACTTC. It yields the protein CASSQEGIAGDAYKQYF.

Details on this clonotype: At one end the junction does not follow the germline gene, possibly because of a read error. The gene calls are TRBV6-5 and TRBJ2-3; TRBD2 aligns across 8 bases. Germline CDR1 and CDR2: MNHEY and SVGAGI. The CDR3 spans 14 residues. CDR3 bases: TGTGCTAGCAAGGTAGCGGGGAGCAAAGATACGCAGTATTTT. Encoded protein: CASKVAGSKDTQYF.

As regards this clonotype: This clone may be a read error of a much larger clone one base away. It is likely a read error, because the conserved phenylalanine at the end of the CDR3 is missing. CDR3 region: CASSPVLAKNIQYL. CDR3 coding DNA: TGTGCCAGCAGTCCCGTTTTAGCCAAAAACATTCAGTACTTA. The chain uses TRBV28 and TRBJ2-4; D unclear. V lost 5 bases, J lost 0 bases, and 8 bases lay in between. The germline V gene encodes CDR1 MDHEN and CDR2 SYDVKM. The CDR3 extends over 14 amino acids.

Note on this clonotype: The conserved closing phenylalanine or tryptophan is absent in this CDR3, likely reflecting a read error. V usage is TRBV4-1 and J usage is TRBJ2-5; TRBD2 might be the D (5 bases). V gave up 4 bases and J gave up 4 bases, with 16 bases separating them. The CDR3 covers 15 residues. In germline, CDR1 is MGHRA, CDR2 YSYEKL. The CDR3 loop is CASSRGSSGRETQYL. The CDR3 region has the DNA TGCGCCAGCAGCCGAGGTTCAAGCGGCCGAGAGACCCAGTACCTC.

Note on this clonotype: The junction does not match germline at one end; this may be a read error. CDR3 DNA: TGTGCCAGCAGGTTTCCCGGGACTAGCGGGACCAAAAACACTCAGTACTTC. Encoded protein: CASRFPGTSGTKNTQYF. V is TRBV11-1 and J is TRBJ2-4, with 13 nucleotides matching TRBD2. Per the germline V gene, CDR1 is SGHAT and CDR2 is FQDESV (reference sequence). The CDR3 has 17 residues.

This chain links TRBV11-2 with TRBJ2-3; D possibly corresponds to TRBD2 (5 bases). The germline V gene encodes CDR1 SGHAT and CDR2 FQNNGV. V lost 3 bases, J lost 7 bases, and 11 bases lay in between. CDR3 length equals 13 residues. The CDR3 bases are TGTGCCAGCAGCTTGGGCTGGGAGAATACGCAGTATTTT. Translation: CASSLGWENTQYF. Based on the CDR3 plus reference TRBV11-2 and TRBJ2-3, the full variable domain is EAGVAQSPRYKIIEKRQSVAFWCNPISGHATLYWYQQILGQGPKLLIQFQNNGVVDDSQLPKDRFSAERLKGVDSTLKIQPAKLEDSAVYLCASSLGWENTQYFGPGTRLTVL.

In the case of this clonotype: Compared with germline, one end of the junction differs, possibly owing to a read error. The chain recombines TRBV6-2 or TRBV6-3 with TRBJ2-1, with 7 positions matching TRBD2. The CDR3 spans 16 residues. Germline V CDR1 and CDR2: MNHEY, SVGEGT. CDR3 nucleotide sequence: TGTGCCAGCAGCCCCCAATCGGGAGGACACTACAGTGAGCAGTTCTTC. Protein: CASSPQSGGHYSEQFF.

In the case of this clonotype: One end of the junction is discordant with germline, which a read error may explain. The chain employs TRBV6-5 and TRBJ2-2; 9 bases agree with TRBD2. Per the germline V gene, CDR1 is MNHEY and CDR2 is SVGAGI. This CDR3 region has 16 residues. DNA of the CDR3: TGTGCCAGCAGTTGTGGACTAGCGCCGAACACCGGGGAGCTGTTTTTC. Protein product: CASSCGLAPNTGELFF.

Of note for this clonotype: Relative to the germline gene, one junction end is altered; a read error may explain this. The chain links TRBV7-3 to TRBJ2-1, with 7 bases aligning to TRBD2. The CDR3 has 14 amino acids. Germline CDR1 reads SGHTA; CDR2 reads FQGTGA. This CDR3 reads CASSLQGDYKEQFF. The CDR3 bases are TGTGCCAGCAGCTTACAAGGGGACTACAAAGAGCAGTTCTTC. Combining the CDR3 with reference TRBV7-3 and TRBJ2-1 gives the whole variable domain GAGVSQTPSNKVTEKGKYVELRCDPISGHTALYWYRQSLGQGPEFLIYFQGTGAADDSGLPNDRFFAVRPEGSVSTLKIQRTERGDSAVYLCASSLQGDYKEQFFGPGTRLTVL.

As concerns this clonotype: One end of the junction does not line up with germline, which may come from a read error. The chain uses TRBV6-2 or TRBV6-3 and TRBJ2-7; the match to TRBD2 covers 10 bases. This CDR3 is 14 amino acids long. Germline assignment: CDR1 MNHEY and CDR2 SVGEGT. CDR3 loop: CVSSAAGGYPRQYF. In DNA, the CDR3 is TGTGTCAGCAGTGCAGCGGGAGGGTACCCCCGGCAGTATTTC.

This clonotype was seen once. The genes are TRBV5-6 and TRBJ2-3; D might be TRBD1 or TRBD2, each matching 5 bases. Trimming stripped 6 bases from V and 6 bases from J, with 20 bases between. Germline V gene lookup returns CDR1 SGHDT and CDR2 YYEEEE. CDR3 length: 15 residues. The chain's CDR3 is CASNQPGTEEDTQYF. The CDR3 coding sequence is TGTGCCAGCAACCAGCCCGGGACGGAGGAGGATACGCAGTATTTT.

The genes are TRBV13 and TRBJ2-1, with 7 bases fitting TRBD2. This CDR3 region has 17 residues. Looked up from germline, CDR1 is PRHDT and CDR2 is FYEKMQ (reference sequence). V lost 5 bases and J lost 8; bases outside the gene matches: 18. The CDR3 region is CASSPPLAAYGRDEQFF. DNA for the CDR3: TGTGCCAGCAGCCCCCCGCTAGCGGCGTACGGGAGAGATGAGCAGTTCTTC.

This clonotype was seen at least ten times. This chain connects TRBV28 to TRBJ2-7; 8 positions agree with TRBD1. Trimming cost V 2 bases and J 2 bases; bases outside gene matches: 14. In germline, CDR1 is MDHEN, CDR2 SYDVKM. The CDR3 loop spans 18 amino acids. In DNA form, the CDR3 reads TGTGCCAGCAGTTTAACCCCCCGACGGACAGGGACCCCCTACGAGCAGTACTTC. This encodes CASSLTPRRTGTPYEQYF.

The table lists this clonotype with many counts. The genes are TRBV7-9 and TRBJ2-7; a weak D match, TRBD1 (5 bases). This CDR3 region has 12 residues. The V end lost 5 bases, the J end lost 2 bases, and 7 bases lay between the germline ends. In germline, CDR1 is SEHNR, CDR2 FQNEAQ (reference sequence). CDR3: CASSADTYEQYF. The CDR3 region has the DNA TGTGCCAGCAGCGCGGACACCTACGAGCAGTACTTC.

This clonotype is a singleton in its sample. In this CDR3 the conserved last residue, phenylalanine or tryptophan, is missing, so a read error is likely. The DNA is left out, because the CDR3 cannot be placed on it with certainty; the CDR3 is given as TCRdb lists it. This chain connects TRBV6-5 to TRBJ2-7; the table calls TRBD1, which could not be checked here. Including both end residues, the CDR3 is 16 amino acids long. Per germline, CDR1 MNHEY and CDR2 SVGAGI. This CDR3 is CASSYSAGQGLYEPYS.

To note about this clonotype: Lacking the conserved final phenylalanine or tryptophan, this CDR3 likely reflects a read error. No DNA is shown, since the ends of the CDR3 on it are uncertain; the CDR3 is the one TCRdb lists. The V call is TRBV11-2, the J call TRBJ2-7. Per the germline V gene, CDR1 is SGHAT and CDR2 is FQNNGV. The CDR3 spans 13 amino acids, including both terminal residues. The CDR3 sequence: CASSLDRNYEQYL.

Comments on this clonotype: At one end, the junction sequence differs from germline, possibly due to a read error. CDR3 sequence (DNA): TGTGTCAGCAGTGATTCGGGGGGTGAGCAGTTCTTC. Translation: CVSSDSGGEQFF. The J gene is TRBJ2-1, the V gene TRBV25-1; 7 nucleotides match TRBD2. The CDR3 consists of 12 residues. CDR1 and CDR2 (germline): MGHDK, SYGVNS.

The CDR3 spells CASCWGGLAVNNEQFF. The CDR3 DNA is TGTGCTAGCTGCTGGGGGGGACTAGCGGTGAACAATGAGCAGTTCTTC. The V call is TRBV11-2, the J call TRBJ2-1, with 11 bases identical to TRBD2. Germline CDR1 reads SGHAT; CDR2 reads FQNNGV. This CDR3 has 16 amino acids.

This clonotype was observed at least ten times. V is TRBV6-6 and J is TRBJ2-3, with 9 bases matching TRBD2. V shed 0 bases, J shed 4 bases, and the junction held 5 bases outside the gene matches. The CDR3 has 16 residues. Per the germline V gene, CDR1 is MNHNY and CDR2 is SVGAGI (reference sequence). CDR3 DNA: TGTGCCAGCAGTTACTCGCGGGCGGGAGGGCCAGATACGCAGTATTTT. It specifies CASSYSRAGGPDTQYF.

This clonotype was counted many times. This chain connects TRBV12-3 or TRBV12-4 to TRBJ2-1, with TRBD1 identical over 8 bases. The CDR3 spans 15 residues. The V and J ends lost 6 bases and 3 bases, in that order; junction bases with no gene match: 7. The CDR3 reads CASSPGTGYYNEQFF. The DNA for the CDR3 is TGTGCCAGCAGCCCCGGGACAGGTTACTACAATGAGCAGTTCTTC.

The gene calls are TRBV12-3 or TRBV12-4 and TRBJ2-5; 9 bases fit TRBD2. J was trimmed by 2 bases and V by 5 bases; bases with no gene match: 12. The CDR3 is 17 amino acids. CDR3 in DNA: TGTGCCAGCAGTCAAATACCCCTAGCGGGAATTCAAGAGACCCAGTACTTC. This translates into CASSQIPLAGIQETQYF.

The CDR3 coding sequence is TGTCCTAGCAGCTTATCGGGTACGAATGAGCAGTTCTTC. Translated: CPSSLSGTNEQFF. The rearrangement links TRBV11-2 to TRBJ2-1; TRBD2 is a possible D gene (5 bases). This CDR3 spans 13 amino acids. Germline lookup yields CDR1 SGHAT and CDR2 FQNNGV.

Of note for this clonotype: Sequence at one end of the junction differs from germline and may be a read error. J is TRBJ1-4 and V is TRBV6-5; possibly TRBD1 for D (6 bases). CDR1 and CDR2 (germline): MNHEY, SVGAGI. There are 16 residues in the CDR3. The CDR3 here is CASSDQGHYGNERPFF. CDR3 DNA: TGTGCCAGCAGTGACCAGGGGCACTATGGCAATGAAAGACCGTTTTTC.

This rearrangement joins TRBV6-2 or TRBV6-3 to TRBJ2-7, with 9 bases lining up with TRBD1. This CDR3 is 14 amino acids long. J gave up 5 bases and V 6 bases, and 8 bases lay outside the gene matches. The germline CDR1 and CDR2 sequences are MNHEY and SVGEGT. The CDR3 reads CASSLRDRAHEQYF. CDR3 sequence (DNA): TGTGCCAGCAGCCTCCGGGACAGGGCCCACGAGCAGTACTTC.

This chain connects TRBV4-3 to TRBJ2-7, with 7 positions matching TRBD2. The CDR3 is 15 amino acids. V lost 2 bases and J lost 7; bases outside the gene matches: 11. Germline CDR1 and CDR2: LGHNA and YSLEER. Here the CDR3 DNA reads TGCGCCAGCAGCCAATGGACTGGCGGGAGCTGGGAGCAGTACTTC. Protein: CASSQWTGGSWEQYF.